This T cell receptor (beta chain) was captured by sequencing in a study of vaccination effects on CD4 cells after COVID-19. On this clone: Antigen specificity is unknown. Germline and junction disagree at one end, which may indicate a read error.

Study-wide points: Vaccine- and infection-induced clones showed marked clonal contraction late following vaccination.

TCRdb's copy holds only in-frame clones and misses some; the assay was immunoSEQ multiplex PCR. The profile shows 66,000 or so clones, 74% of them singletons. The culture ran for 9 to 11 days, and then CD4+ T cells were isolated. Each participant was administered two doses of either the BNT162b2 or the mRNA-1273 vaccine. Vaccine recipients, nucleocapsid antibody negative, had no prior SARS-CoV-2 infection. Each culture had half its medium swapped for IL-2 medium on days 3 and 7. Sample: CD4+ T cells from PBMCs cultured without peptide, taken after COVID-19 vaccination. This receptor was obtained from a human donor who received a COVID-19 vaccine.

CDR3 region: CASSPLTGHNEQFF. The CDR3 nucleotides are TGTGCCAGCTCCCCACTGACAGGGCACAATGAGCAGTTCTTC. This chain joins TRBV18 and TRBJ2-1; 7 bases map to TRBD1. Germline V lookup: CDR1 KGHSH, CDR2 LQKENI. The length of the CDR3 is 14 residues. Using reference TRBV18 and TRBJ2-1 for the parts outside the CDR3, the full variable domain is NAGVMQNPRHLVRRRGQEARLRCSPMKGHSHVYWYRQLPEEGLKFMVYLQKENIIDESGMPKERFSAEFPKEGPSILRIQQVVRGDSAAYFCASSPLTGHNEQFFGPGTRLTVL.